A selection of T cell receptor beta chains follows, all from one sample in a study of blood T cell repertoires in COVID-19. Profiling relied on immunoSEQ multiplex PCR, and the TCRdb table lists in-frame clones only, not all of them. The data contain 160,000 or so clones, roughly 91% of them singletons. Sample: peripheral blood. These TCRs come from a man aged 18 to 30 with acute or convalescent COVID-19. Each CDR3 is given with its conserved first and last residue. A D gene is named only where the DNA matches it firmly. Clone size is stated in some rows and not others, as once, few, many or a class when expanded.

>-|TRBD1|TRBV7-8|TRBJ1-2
CASSSITRTGNLNYGYTF
TGTGCCAGCAGCTCGATAACTCGGACAGGGAACTTAAACTATGGCTACACCTTC
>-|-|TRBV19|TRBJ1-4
CASSPGAATNEKLFF
TGTGCCAGTAGTCCCGGCGCGGCAACTAATGAAAAACTGTTTTTT
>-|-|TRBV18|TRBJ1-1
CASSPSSGRNTEAFF
TGTGCCAGCTCACCGTCGTCAGGGCGGAACACTGAAGCTTTCTTT
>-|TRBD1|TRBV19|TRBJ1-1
CASSADRSTEAFF
TGTGCCAGTAGCGCGGACAGGTCCACTGAAGCTTTCTTT
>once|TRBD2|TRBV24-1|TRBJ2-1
CATSETGTSAYNEQFF
TGTGCCACCAGTGAAACCGGGACTAGCGCCTACAATGAGCAGTTCTTC
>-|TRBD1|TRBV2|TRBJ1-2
CATEWTGAHYGYTF
TGTGCCACAGAGTGGACAGGGGCACACTATGGCTACACCTTC
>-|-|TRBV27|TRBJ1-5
CASSLWGGRQPQHF
TGTGCCAGCAGTTTGTGGGGAGGTCGTCAGCCCCAGCATTTT
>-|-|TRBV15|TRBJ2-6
CATSRGGTDSSGANVLTF
TGTGCCACCAGCAGAGGAGGCACCGACTCCTCTGGGGCCAACGTCCTGACTTTC
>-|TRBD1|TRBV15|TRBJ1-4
CATSSYGTGVSTNEKLFF
TGTGCCACCAGCAGCTACGGGACAGGGGTATCTACTAATGAAAAACTGTTTTTT
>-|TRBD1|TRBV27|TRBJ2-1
CASISIGQGTNEQFF
TGTGCCAGCATCTCAATAGGACAGGGGACGAATGAGCAGTTCTTC
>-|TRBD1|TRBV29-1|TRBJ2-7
CSVRDRGPYEQYF
TGCAGCGTCCGGGACAGGGGGCCCTACGAGCAGTACTTC
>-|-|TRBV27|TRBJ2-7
CASSLRQLASLHEQYF
TGTGCCAGCAGTTTGAGACAGCTCGCCTCTCTTCACGAGCAGTACTTC
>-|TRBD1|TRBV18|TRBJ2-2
CASSLGQEYTGELFF
TGTGCCAGCTCACTTGGACAGGAGTACACCGGGGAGCTGTTTTTT
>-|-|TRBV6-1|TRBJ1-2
CASSEVGRAGYGYTF
TGTGCCAGCAGTGAAGTAGGCAGGGCCGGCTATGGCTACACCTTC
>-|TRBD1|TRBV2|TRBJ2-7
CARGQYSYEQYF
TGTGCCAGGGGACAGTACTCCTACGAGCAGTACTTC
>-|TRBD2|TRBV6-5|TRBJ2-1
CASSRSGDNNEQFF
TGTGCCAGCAGTAGAAGCGGGGATAACAATGAGCAGTTCTTC
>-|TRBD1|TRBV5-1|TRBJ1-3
CASSLGQGYAGNTIYF
TGCGCCAGCAGCTTGGGACAGGGGTATGCTGGAAACACCATATATTTT
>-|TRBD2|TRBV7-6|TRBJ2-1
CASSLASGSYVDNEQFF
TGTGCCAGCAGCTTAGCTAGCGGGAGTTACGTGGACAATGAGCAGTTCTTC
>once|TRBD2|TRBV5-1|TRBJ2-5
CASSGHQTSGTIQETQYF
TGCGCCAGCAGCGGGCATCAGACTAGCGGAACAATCCAAGAGACCCAGTACTTC
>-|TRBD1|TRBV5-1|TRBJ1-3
CASSLKTGGSGNTIYF
TGCGCCAGCAGCTTGAAGACAGGGGGCTCTGGAAACACCATATATTTT
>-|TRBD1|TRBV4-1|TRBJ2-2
CASSPFGTGNNGELFF
TGCGCCAGCAGCCCTTTCGGGACAGGAAATAACGGGGAGCTGTTTTTT
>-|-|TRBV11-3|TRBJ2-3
CASSPRQSTDTQYF
TGTGCCAGCAGCCCTAGACAGAGCACAGATACGCAGTATTTT
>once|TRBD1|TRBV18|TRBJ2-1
CASSPDRGSYNEQFF
TGTGCCAGCTCACCCGACAGGGGATCCTACAATGAGCAGTTCTTC
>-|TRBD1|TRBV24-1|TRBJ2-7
CATSDPTGTGGVRQYF
TGTGCCACCAGTGACCCTACCGGGACAGGGGGCGTTCGGCAGTACTTC
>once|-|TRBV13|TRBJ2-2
CASSLKEGQNTGELFF
TGTGCCAGCAGCTTAAAAGAGGGACAGAACACCGGGGAGCTGTTTTTT